This T cell receptor (beta chain) originates from a study of CXCR3-negative and CXCR3-positive naive CD8 T cells. CDR3 size: 11 residues. Germline CDR1 and CDR2: SGDLS and YYNGEE. The TRB cDNA libraries were prepared by 5' RACE with UMI labels. Using the 5' RACE reads, TCRdb records one entry per CDR3 protein without DNA. Recorded for this sample: 50,000 to 65,000 distinct CDR3 sequences. In regard to this clonotype: Its antigen remains unknown.

Study-wide findings and caveats: Comparably high diversity was seen in both naive subsets, and much lower diversity in memory CD8+ cells.

Cells that were CD45RO-CCR7+CD27+CD95- constituted naive CD8+ T cells. The source material was naive CXCR3- CD8+ T cells from blood. Subset reported: CD45RO-CCR7+CD27+CD95- naive CD8+ T cells lacking CXCR3 (TNR3-). This rearrangement joins TRBV9 to TRBJ2-1. The clonotype was recovered from a human donor in good health. Some clones in this sample may be carry-over from other donors' samples. The CDR3 loop is CASSVHNEQFF.